The sequence of this TCR beta chain was determined in a study of cytomegalovirus exposure and HLA in healthy donors (dated by TCRdb to 2016 to 2017). Background on the whole study: In an earlier analysis of approximately 500 of the donors, approximately 300 Gb of sequence data and approximately 100 million unique TCR beta sequences from about 190 million T cells were reported. An early release that covered approximately 600 HLA-typed donors contained 300 to 350 gigabases of sequencing data and 80 million or so unique TCR sequences. Of the 300 to 450 genotyped donors, over 70% fell in the genetic ancestry cluster associated with self-reported Caucasian donors. The study was designed to test whether signatures of past pathogen exposure could be identified by cataloging public T cell receptors. The study used immunosequencing to profile the T cell repertoires of hundreds of subjects and linked those repertoires to cytomegalovirus serostatus. Besides the first cohort of 666 subjects, a separate validation cohort made up of 120 or so different subjects was used. High-throughput TCR immunosequencing, statistical association of individual TCRs with disease status, and machine learning were combined to predict cytomegalovirus infection status. To study patterns of TCR occurrence, a later analysis re-analyzed previously published TCR beta repertoires from 550 to 800 donors and added high-resolution HLA genotyping. In the later analysis, no new phenotypic data were used to find candidate immune exposures; instead, reliance was placed on TCR beta sequences and their occurrence across donors. An earlier analysis of fewer than 700 of the donors applied high-throughput TCR beta sequencing to assess whether each TCR beta V gene segment acted as functional or pseudogenic. Donor age, sex, ethnicity and CMV serostatus were collected together with the repertoire data. Genome-wide SNP genotypes for about three fifths of the roughly 700 donors were used in a later genetic analysis, which treated that subset as a discovery cohort. All discovery cohort repertoires had been generated on a single sequencing platform. HLA typing included class I and class II loci at four-digit resolution. The number of donors typed differed by locus, with roughly 629-640 for A, B, C, DRB1 and DQB1, roughly 520 for DQA1, over 600 for DPA1, and some 470 for DPB1. Because of strong linkage in the cohort, roughly five DR-DQ haplotypes were treated as single units for association and clustering. Among some 410 genotyped donors of the cohort, an average of approximately 220,000 unique TCR beta nucleotide sequences was sequenced per donor, of which 15% to 20% were non-productive.

The CDR3, from cysteine to phenylalanine, totals 15 residues. Only CDR3 DNA remains: 45 bases, in frame from the first base. CDR1 and CDR2 are drawn from the germline V gene: SQVTM, ANQGSEA. V sheds 2 bases and J sheds 4 bases, leaving 17 bases between their ends. What the authors observed across the whole study: Across donors, most TCR sequences were observed very rarely, whereas some public TCRs were present in many individuals. In a later analysis, HLA-associated TCR beta chains were found to be more clonally expanded and to have lower generation probabilities than equally common non-associated chains. Roughly 17 rarely observed V segments, including chromosome 9 orphons, were excluded from the earlier analysis of some 590 of the donors because counts were too low. A further reported finding was that TCR beta sequences accurately predicted the HLA-A and HLA-B alleles for most subjects in the first cohort. This cohort had only TCR beta chains sequenced, and the lack of alpha or paired-chain data limited which features could be detected. In a later analysis, several top co-occurrence clusters were reported to appear linked to parvovirus B19, influenza, CMV and Epstein-Barr virus. The only immune exposure information available for the cohort was CMV serostatus. Correlated functional status among segregating V segments might reflect linkage disequilibrium, but an unknown experimental factor could not be ruled out. Presence/absence analyses assumed roughly uniform sequencing depth across donors, an assumption that may not hold. A total of some 180 TCR beta chains were listed by the study as associated with cytomegalovirus. The 87-base-pair reads could not distinguish some IMGT-functional V segments, including TRBV6-2 and TRBV6-3, so those segments were excluded. In both the original and validation cohorts, the classifier was reported to diagnose cytomegalovirus status with high specificity and sensitivity. In a later analysis, the rate of TCR association differed among HLA loci, with DRB1 alleles having the most associated TCRs and HLA-C alleles having the fewest. Because some donors lacked HLA typing at each locus, the association tests relied only on the typed subset. Strong co-occurrence of HLA alleles, especially DR and DQ, made assigning TCR associations to individual alleles difficult. Three of the identified cytomegalovirus-associated TCR beta chains were confirmed in vitro to be specific for cytomegalovirus antigens. A later genetic analysis reported fewer N-insertions in productive TCRs among donors in an Asian-associated ancestry cluster than the approximately 700-donor mean. A cluster of highly shared sequence variants was judged likely to represent a technical artifact of the sequencing pipeline. According to a later analysis, most CMV-associated TCR beta chains appeared to be HLA-restricted, and the HLA associations seemed to be driven largely by CMV exposure. Broadly in line with IMGT annotations, most TCR beta V segments showed up in productive rearrangements about 87% or about 30% of the time in an earlier analysis of under 700 of the donors. A later analysis associated some 17,000 TCR beta sequences with specific HLA alleles at a false discovery rate of 0.05. A later genetic analysis associated a missense DCLRE1C variant with V-gene and J-gene trimming of TCR beta chains, and an independent cohort replicated the association. The authors suggested that the approach could potentially be extended to other disease states and immunological phenotypes.

The cohort comprised hundreds of healthy bone marrow donors. Cohort members were all nominally healthy when sampled, although unrecorded immune exposures were likely present. The donor tested CMV seronegative and was one of the 352 seronegative cohort members. Every donor gave a peripheral blood sample, and the peripheral blood mononuclear cells from that sample were used for TCR beta sequencing. The Qiagen DNeasy Blood Extraction Kit was used to extract genomic DNA from the blood cell samples. The protocol used for the library was the immunoSEQ multiplex PCR assay. A mixture of 60 forward primers for TCR Vbeta segments and 13 reverse primers for TCR Jbeta segments was used in the multiplex PCR. A multiplex PCR assay on genomic DNA amplified the CDR3 region of rearranged TCR beta genes. The amplified TCR beta libraries were sequenced on the Illumina HiSeq System as 87-base-pair reads. For the original study's pipeline: In a later analysis, tens of millions of unique TCR beta chains were counted across the 500 to 850 repertoires, and approximately 11 million of these chains were shared by at least two donors. A nearest-neighbor algorithm error-corrected the raw reads and collapsed the reads into unique sequences, merging closely related sequences to remove PCR and sequencing errors. Alignment of CDR3 sequences to IMGT reference sequences was used to assign V, D and J gene segments. For a sequence to be retained, a match of at least six nucleotides was required to both a V gene segment and a J gene segment. Rearrangements were called productive when the CDR3 lacked stop codons and stayed in frame with V and J; all others were non-productive. CDR3 was defined by IMGT convention, running from the second conserved V-encoded cysteine to the conserved J-encoded phenylalanine. Sequences without an unambiguous match to a single V gene segment were excluded from the earlier analysis of a few hundred of the donors. In an earlier analysis of 450 to 750 of the donors, a V segment was called functional when productive rearrangements were above 56.7%, and segregating when the standard deviation between donors exceeded 5%. To diagnose cytomegalovirus status from the catalog of TCR beta chain sequences, a statistical classification framework was built. In a later analysis, TCR nucleotide sequences were compared against IMGT/GENE-DB human TR gene sequences so that V and J genes could be assigned. Using the TCRdist pipeline, a later analysis assigned CDR3 sequences along with most-parsimonious VDJ recombination scenarios. In a later analysis, each TCR beta chain was defined by its CDR3 amino acid sequence together with its V-gene family, and reads without a unique V-gene family were excluded. To address suspected cross-contamination and a sequencing artifact, a later analysis removed a few hundred highly shared, low-generation-probability nucleotide sequences. In a later analysis, a clonal expansion index for each public chain was calculated from normalized within-repertoire ranks of inferred template counts. A later analysis computed generation probabilities with a VDJ recombination model fitted to out-of-frame rearrangements, and checked the results against IGoR. In a later analysis, hypergeometric tests were used to score TCR-TCR, TCR-HLA and TCR-CMV co-occurrence, with a repertoire-size bias correction applied to TCR pairs. A later analysis estimated false discovery rates by permuting HLA or CMV assignments 20 times. In a later analysis, co-occurring TCRs were grouped using DBSCAN, and TCRdist sequence similarity was added for clustering within HLA-allele-positive subsets. Repertoires with fewer than 30,000 or more than 120,000 public chains, plus five repertoires with anomalous nucleotide sharing, were excluded from co-occurrence clustering. TCRdb limited this immuneACCESS table to in-frame rearrangements with V and J called. A share of clones is missing; checked studies link under half to unresolved V genes, and the rest is unexplained. That table supplies the V and J calls and clone size; D and trimming were determined from the DNA. In all, the sample holds roughly 220,000 clones, and 75% to 90% of those were seen once. The biggest ten clones account for 2.5% to 3.5% of the sample.

On this clone: The specificity of this receptor is unknown. No per-base quality is available; no much larger clone lies one base away.

The source of this sequence is a middle-aged woman in good health and CMV-seronegative. The V and J genes are TRBV29-1 and TRBJ1-2; TRBD1 is possibly the D segment (5 matching bases). Sample: PBMCs. The nucleotide sequence reads TGCAGCGTTGAAAGTCTAAGCGGGGACGGCTATGGCTACACCTTC. This codes for CSVESLSGDGYGYTF.